This T cell receptor beta chain was observed in a study of immune evolution from preneoplasia to lung adenocarcinoma. The method was immunoSEQ multiplex PCR; TCRdb's version includes in-frame clones alone and lacks a portion of them. The data contain 6,500 to 9,500 clones, 55% to 75% of them singletons. This CDR3 has 13 residues. Trimming stripped 7 bases from V and 3 bases from J, with 14 bases between. The V gene's germline CDR1 is SGHTS and CDR2 YDEGEE. This clonotype was obtained from a donor aged 70 or over with lung adenocarcinoma. Some clones in this sample may be carry-over from other donors' samples. The genes are TRBV5-8 and TRBJ2-7; D is perhaps TRBD2 (6 bases). The material sequenced was FFPE lung adenocarcinoma in situ tissue. The CDR3 loop reads CASLAAPSYEQYF. The CDR3 nucleotides are TGTGCCAGCTTAGCGGCCCCCAGCTACGAGCAGTACTTC.